One and the same sample provided the 27 T cell receptor beta chains below, sequenced in a study of OX40 agonist ivuxolimab in advanced cancers. Sequencing used immunoSEQ multiplex PCR; TCRdb keeps in-frame clones, though not all of them. The table includes under 80,000 clones, about 86% detected once. Sequenced material: CD4+ or CD8+ T cells sorted from blood, taken in a trial of the OX40 agonist ivuxolimab. Receptor source: an adult with an advanced solid tumor such as melanoma, head and neck, liver or kidney cancer.

The rearrangement uses TRBV9 and TRBJ1-1; tentative D call: TRBD1 (5 bases). Germline V gives CDR1 SGDLS, CDR2 YYNGEE. Trimming took off 0 bases at V and 1 base at J, with 13 bases between the two ends. CDR3 length equals 16 residues. CDR3 nucleotides: TGTGCCAGCAGCGTAGACGCCAGGGTAGGGAACACTGAAGCTTTCTTT. As protein: CASSVDARVGNTEAFF.

The chain has TRBV7-9 and TRBJ1-1; D is unresolved. This CDR3 contains 14 residues. V gave up 5 bases and J gave up 3 bases, with 13 bases separating them. Germline V gene data show CDR1 as SEHNR and CDR2 as FQNEAQ (reference sequence). DNA for the CDR3: TGTGCCAGCAGCCTCATGGGGAGGCACACTGAAGCTTTCTTT. This codes for CASSLMGRHTEAFF. The full variable domain, rest sourced from reference TRBV7-9 and TRBJ1-1, is DTGVSQNPRHKITKRGQNVTFRCDPISEHNRLYWYRQTLGQGPEFLTYFQNEAQLEKSRLLSDRFSAERPKGSFSTLEIQRTEQGDSAMYLCASSLMGRHTEAFFGQGTRLTVV.

The chain uses TRBV28 and TRBJ1-2; D not certain. The V end lost 5 bases, the J end lost 1 base, and 8 bases lay between the germline ends. This CDR3 contains 13 residues. Germline V gene lookup returns CDR1 MDHEN and CDR2 SYDVKM. The CDR3 spells CASSLGFNYGYTF. DNA of the CDR3: TGTGCCAGCAGTCTCGGTTTTAACTATGGCTACACCTTC.

This sequence joins TRBV7-3 and TRBJ1-1, with D possibly being TRBD1 (5 bases). Germline values: CDR1 SGHTA, CDR2 FQGTGA. This CDR3 is built from 15 residues. Between the trimmed V and J ends, which lost 1 base and 3 bases, there was a span of 12 bases. Here the CDR3 DNA reads TGTGCCAGCAGCTTAAGTCCGGGAGGGGACACTGAAGCTTTCTTT. It yields the protein CASSLSPGGDTEAFF. Variable domain in full (rest from reference TRBV7-3 and TRBJ1-1): GAGVSQTPSNKVTEKGKYVELRCDPISGHTALYWYRQSLGQGPEFLIYFQGTGAADDSGLPNDRFFAVRPEGSVSTLKIQRTERGDSAVYLCASSLSPGGDTEAFFGQGTRLTVV.

The chain employs TRBV9 and TRBJ1-3; D gene unclear. The CDR3 loop spans 14 amino acids. Trimming took 3 bases from V and 0 from J, leaving 7 bases between them. Germline assignment: CDR1 SGDLS and CDR2 YYNGEE. CDR3 DNA: TGTGCCAGCAGCGGGCTCTCCTCTGGAAACACCATATATTTT. Amino acids: CASSGLSSGNTIYF. Based on the CDR3 plus reference TRBV9 and TRBJ1-3, the full variable domain is DSGVTQTPKHLITATGQRVTLRCSPRSGDLSVYWYQQSLDQGLQFLIQYYNGEERAKGNILERFSAQQFPDLHSELNLSSLELGDSALYFCASSGLSSGNTIYFGEGSWLTVV.

This chain joins TRBV18 and TRBJ2-6; D is unclear. Trimming took 4 bases from V and 0 from J, leaving 4 bases between them. The CDR3 runs to 14 residues. Germline V gene lookup returns CDR1 KGHSH and CDR2 LQKENI. The CDR3 nucleotides read TGTGCCAGCTCACTGAACTCTGGGGCCAACGTCCTGACTTTC. As protein: CASSLNSGANVLTF.

This clone showed up just a few times. This chain joins TRBV6-5 and TRBJ1-1; D remains unclear. Trimming cost V 2 bases and J 0 bases, with 7 bases left between them. Germline lookup yields CDR1 MNHEY and CDR2 SVGAGI. This CDR3 has 14 residues. CDR3 protein: CASSYRHMNTEAFF. CDR3 nucleotides: TGTGCCAGCAGTTACAGACATATGAACACTGAAGCTTTCTTT.

The rearrangement links TRBV7-2 to TRBJ2-3; 12 bases map to TRBD2. Losses at the gene ends were 4 bases for V and 8 bases for J; bases not matched to a gene: 10. The CDR3 contains 16 residues. Per germline, CDR1 SGHTA and CDR2 FQGNSA. The CDR3 here is CASSSRLAGVSGTQYF. The CDR3 nucleotides read TGTGCCAGCAGCTCTAGACTAGCGGGGGTGTCGGGTACGCAGTATTTT.

This clone is a singleton in its sample. This rearrangement joins TRBV4-2 to TRBJ2-6; no clear D. This CDR3 contains 16 residues. Per germline, CDR1 LGHNA and CDR2 YNFKEQ. The V end was cut by 1 base, the J end by 2 bases, with 9 bases between. CDR3 sequence: CASSQGLVAGANVLTF. DNA of the CDR3: TGTGCCAGCAGCCAAGGGCTAGTAGCTGGGGCCAACGTCCTGACTTTC.

CDR3 nucleotides: TGTGCCAGCTCACCACCGGGACAGGGGGCAAAAGCCAAAACCGGGGAGCTGTTTTTT. Its translation: CASSPPGQGAKAKTGELFF. The chain employs TRBV18 and TRBJ2-2, with 12 bases lining up with TRBD1. The CDR3 spans 19 residues. J was trimmed by 5 bases and V by 0 bases; bases with no gene match: 10. Per germline, CDR1 KGHSH and CDR2 LQKENI.

The rearrangement links TRBV28 to TRBJ1-5, with unresolved D. The CDR3 has 13 residues. Per germline, CDR1 MDHEN and CDR2 SYDVKM. Between the trimmed V and J ends, which lost 7 bases and 4 bases, there was a span of 11 bases. This chain's CDR3 is CASTPDGNQPQHF. CDR3 nucleotide sequence: TGTGCCAGCACCCCGGACGGAAATCAGCCCCAGCATTTT.

The chain couples TRBV9 to TRBJ2-7; TRBD2 matches 7 bases. The CDR3 contains 15 residues. CDR1 is SGDLS and CDR2 is YYNGEE in the germline V gene. Germline trimming cut 0 bases from V and 0 bases from J; bases unmatched to any gene: 3. This CDR3 reads CASSVAAGASYEQYF. The CDR3 DNA follows: TGTGCCAGCAGCGTAGCGGCGGGAGCCTCCTACGAGCAGTACTTC.

This chain connects TRBV30 to TRBJ2-3; 7 bases align to TRBD2. The V and J ends lost 8 bases and 3 bases, in that order; junction bases with no gene match: 8. The V gene's germline CDR1 is GTSNPN and CDR2 SVGIG (reference sequence). This CDR3 is built from 13 residues. Here the CDR3 DNA reads TGTGCCCAAAGCAGCGGGGATACAGATACGCAGTATTTT. The encoded protein is CAQSSGDTDTQYF.

The CDR3 DNA follows: TGTGCCACTGCACGGGGGAACTATGGCTACACCTTC. Translating gives CATARGNYGYTF. V usage is TRBV15 and J usage is TRBJ1-2, with TRBD1 as a possible D gene (5 bases). With 9 bases removed from V and 2 bases from J, the gap between germline ends came to 10 bases. Germline-derived CDR1 and CDR2 are LNHNV and YYDKDF (reference sequence). This CDR3 spans 12 amino acids.

This chain connects TRBV28 to TRBJ2-3, with D tentatively TRBD1 (6 bases). V was clipped by 6 bases and J by 6 bases, with 10 bases between them. The germline V gene has CDR1 MDHEN and CDR2 SYDVKM. The CDR3 has 12 amino acids. The CDR3 nucleotides are TGTGCCAGCAGCTCAGGGGCGGATACGCAGTATTTT. It yields the protein CASSSGADTQYF.

The rearrangement links TRBV9 to TRBJ2-5, with a weak D call TRBD1 (6 bases). The CDR3 runs 15 residues. Trimming cost V 9 bases and J 4 bases, with 22 bases left between them. Germline V CDR1 and CDR2: SGDLS, YYNGEE. The CDR3: CATTRRSGAIETQYF. The CDR3 nucleotides read TGTGCCACCACCCGTCGGTCAGGGGCGATAGAGACCCAGTACTTC.

The J gene is TRBJ1-3, the V gene TRBV10-3; 7 nucleotides align to TRBD1. J was trimmed by 4 bases and V by 6 bases; bases with no gene match: 3. From germline, CDR1 is ENHRY and CDR2 SYGVKD. This CDR3 contains 13 residues. This CDR3 reads CAIRTGSGNTIYF. As DNA, the CDR3 is TGTGCCATCAGGACAGGGTCGGGAAACACCATATATTTT.

The V gene is TRBV29-1, the J gene TRBJ1-2; D uncertain. CDR3 length: 15 residues. Trimming removed 4 bases from V and 0 bases from J, with 15 bases in between. Germline V gives CDR1 SQVTM, CDR2 ANQGSEA. CDR3 residues: CSVGGIGVTNYGYTF. CDR3 nucleotide sequence: TGCAGCGTTGGGGGAATCGGGGTAACTAACTATGGCTACACCTTC.

The chain links TRBV6-4 to TRBJ2-7, with TRBD1 matching 8 bases. In germline, CDR1 is MRHNA, CDR2 SNTAGT. The CDR3 has 14 residues. V shed 6 bases, J shed 3 bases, and the junction held 7 bases outside the gene matches. The CDR3 region has the DNA TGTGCCAGCAGCCGCCGGGACAGGCGCTACGAGCAGTACTTC. Residues: CASSRRDRRYEQYF.

The chain has TRBV4-2 and TRBJ1-1, with a possible D match to TRBD1 (5 bases). V lost 7 bases and J 1 base, leaving 13 bases between the germline ends. Germline V gene data show CDR1 as LGHNA and CDR2 as YNFKEQ. The length of the CDR3 is 14 residues. Here the CDR3 reads CASTTMGENTEAFF. CDR3 DNA sequence: TGTGCCAGCACCACCATGGGGGAGAACACTGAAGCTTTCTTT.

The J gene is TRBJ1-1, the V gene TRBV29-1; D unresolved. This CDR3 has 15 amino acids. The V gene lost 4 bases and the J gene lost 1 base, with 16 bases spanning the gap. The V gene's germline CDR1 is SQVTM and CDR2 ANQGSEA. The CDR3, as DNA: TGCAGCGTTGGGGGTCCCGCAACTTGGAACACTGAAGCTTTCTTT. This gives the protein CSVGGPATWNTEAFF. The entire variable domain, with the rest obtained from reference TRBV29-1 and TRBJ1-1, is as follows: SAVISQKPSRDICQRGTSLTIQCQVDSQVTMMFWYRQQPGQSLTLIATANQGSEATYESGFVIDKFPISRPNLTFSTLTVSNMSPEDSSIYLCSVGGPATWNTEAFFGQGTRLTVV.

The rearrangement links TRBV18 to TRBJ2-3; TRBD2 is a possible D gene (6 bases). Trimming stripped 5 bases from V and 4 bases from J, with 13 bases between. Germline V gives CDR1 KGHSH, CDR2 LQKENI. The CDR3 covers 14 residues. The CDR3 DNA follows: TGTGCCAGCTCAACCTTAGCGGTATCAGATACGCAGTATTTT. This translates into CASSTLAVSDTQYF.

The V call is TRBV6-1, the J call TRBJ1-5; D remains ambiguous. V was pared by 3 bases and J by 7 bases, with 19 bases between. The CDR3 extends over 16 amino acids. Germline assignment: CDR1 MNHNS and CDR2 SASEGT. For the CDR3, the DNA is TGTGCCAGCAGTGAGGACGACAACTCCGGTGGACAGCCCCAGCATTTT. This encodes CASSEDDNSGGQPQHF.

The J gene is TRBJ2-5, the V gene TRBV2; weak D call: TRBD1 (6 bases). Trimming took off 6 bases at V and 3 bases at J, with 14 bases between the two ends. Germline V CDR1 and CDR2: SNHLY, FYNNEI. The CDR3 extends over 14 amino acids. CDR3 nucleotide sequence: TGTGCCAGCAGCAGCACCCAGGGGAAAGAGACCCAGTACTTC. Protein product: CASSSTQGKETQYF.

The gene calls are TRBV10-3 and TRBJ1-1; TRBD1 matches at 11 bases. Germline CDR1 and CDR2: ENHRY and SYGVKD. With 2 bases clipped from V and 6 bases from J, the junction kept 5 bases outside the gene matches. CDR3 size: 15 residues. CDR3 in amino acids: CAISEGTGGSSEAFF. As DNA, the CDR3 is TGTGCCATCAGTGAGGGGACAGGGGGAAGCTCTGAAGCTTTCTTT.

The chain uses TRBV5-1 and TRBJ2-1; D is unclear. The V gene lost 2 bases and the J gene lost 2 bases, with 8 bases spanning the gap. The CDR3 extends over 14 amino acids. Germline values: CDR1 SGHRS, CDR2 YFSETQ. The CDR3 DNA reads TGCGCCAGCAGCTTACCCAGCGCCTACAATGAGCAGTTCTTC. Its protein product is CASSLPSAYNEQFF.

The chain couples TRBV1 to TRBJ2-2; the D call in the table, TRBD2, was not verified against the DNA. TRBV1 represents a pseudogene. The CDR3 spans 17 residues. The CDR3, as DNA: TGCACCAGCAGCCAAACTCGGCCAGCGGGGAACACCGGGGAGCTGTTTTTT. This encodes CTSSQTRPAGNTGELFF.